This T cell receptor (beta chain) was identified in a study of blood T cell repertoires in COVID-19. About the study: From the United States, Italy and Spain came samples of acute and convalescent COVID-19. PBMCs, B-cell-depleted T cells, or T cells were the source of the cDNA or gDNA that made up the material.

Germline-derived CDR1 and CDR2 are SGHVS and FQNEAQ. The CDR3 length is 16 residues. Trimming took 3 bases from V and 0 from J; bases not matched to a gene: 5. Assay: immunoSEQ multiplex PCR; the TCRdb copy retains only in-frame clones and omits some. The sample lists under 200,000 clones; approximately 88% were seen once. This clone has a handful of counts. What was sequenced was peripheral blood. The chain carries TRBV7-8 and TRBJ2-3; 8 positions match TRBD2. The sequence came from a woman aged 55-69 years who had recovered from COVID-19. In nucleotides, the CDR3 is TGTGCCAGCAGCTTTTCCGGGGGGGCCAGCACAGATACGCAGTATTTT. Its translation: CASSFSGGASTDTQYF. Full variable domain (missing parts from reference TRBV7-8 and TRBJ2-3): GAGVSQSPRYKVAKRGQDVALRCDPISGHVSLFWYQQALGQGPEFLTYFQNEAQLDKSGLPSDRFFAERPEGSVSTLKIQRTQQEDSAVYLCASSFSGGASTDTQYFGPGTRLTVL.